This entry lists 8 T cell receptor beta chains sequenced from one sample in a study of blood T cell repertoires in COVID-19. Assay used: immunoSEQ multiplex PCR; TCRdb lists only in-frame clones, some missing. The table includes about 300,000 clones, roughly nine tenths detected once. Specimen: peripheral blood. The receptor set was obtained from a woman aged 25 to 39 with COVID-19, enrolled during active disease.

The chain couples TRBV6-4 to TRBJ1-2; D remains unclear. Between the trimmed V and J ends, which lost 6 bases and 8 bases, there was a span of 16 bases. The germline CDR1 and CDR2 sequences are MRHNA and SNTAGT. The CDR3 runs 13 residues. CDR3 nucleotide sequence: TGTGCCAGCAGCCGAAATCGGGAGTCCGGCTACACCTTC. Its protein is CASSRNRESGYTF.

The rearrangement joins TRBV29-1 to TRBJ2-1, with unresolved D. The V end was cut by 3 bases, the J end by 0 bases, with 15 bases between. There are 16 residues in the CDR3. The germline CDR1 and CDR2 sequences are SQVTM and ANQGSEA. CDR3 sequence: CSVELNERSSYNEQFF. CDR3 in DNA: TGCAGCGTTGAGCTAAACGAGAGGAGCTCCTACAATGAGCAGTTCTTC.

The gene calls are TRBV6-2 or TRBV6-3 and TRBJ2-3; unclear D gene. Germline V gives CDR1 MNHEY, CDR2 SVGEGT. Trimming took off 0 bases at V and 2 bases at J, with 9 bases between the two ends. This CDR3 is 15 amino acids long. CDR3 sequence: CASSYSTGPTDTQYF. The DNA of the CDR3 is TGTGCCAGCAGTTACTCGACGGGTCCCACAGATACGCAGTATTTT.

This clone occurred once. This sequence joins TRBV7-2 and TRBJ1-6; D not certain. Trimming left V 10 bases short and J 1 base short, with 11 bases between. The CDR3 contains 14 residues. CDR1 and CDR2 from the germline V gene are SGHTA and FQGNSA. The CDR3 loop is CATQRVSYNSPLHF. The CDR3 DNA is TGTGCCACCCAGAGGGTATCCTATAATTCACCCCTCCACTTT.

This clone was picked up one time. The chain combines TRBV11-2 with TRBJ1-1; D is possibly TRBD1 (5 bases). The germline gives CDR1 SGHAT, CDR2 FQNNGV. This CDR3 is 12 amino acids long. With 1 base removed from V and 5 bases from J, the gap between germline ends came to 5 bases. The chain's CDR3 is CASSLAGTEAFF. The CDR3 coding sequence is TGTGCCAGCAGCTTAGCAGGGACTGAAGCTTTCTTT.

This chain connects TRBV5-8 to TRBJ1-4, with unresolved D. V lost 4 bases and J 8 bases, leaving 15 bases between the germline ends. CDR3 length: 14 amino acids. CDR1 SGHTS and CDR2 YDEGEE come from the germline V gene. The CDR3 loop is CASSPGTQGEKLFF. The CDR3, as DNA: TGTGCCAGCAGCCCAGGTACCCAAGGCGAAAAACTGTTTTTT.

V usage is TRBV28 and J usage is TRBJ1-2, with D possibly matching TRBD1 (6 bases). Trimming took 6 bases from V and 8 from J, leaving 16 bases between them. From germline, CDR1 is MDHEN and CDR2 SYDVKM. This CDR3 region has 13 residues. The CDR3 sequence is CASSTSGAYGYTF. The CDR3, as DNA: TGTGCCAGCAGCACGTCAGGGGCGTACGGCTACACCTTC.

The chain carries TRBV3-1 (or the pseudogene TRBV3-2) and TRBJ2-5, with 9 bases identical to TRBD1. The CDR3 sequence is 15 residues long. Trimming removed 5 bases from V and 5 bases from J; junction bases left unmatched: 9. The germline V gene encodes CDR1 LGHDT and CDR2 YNNKEL (reference sequence). The CDR3 here is CASSLVTGGRETQYF. CDR3 DNA sequence: TGTGCCAGCAGCTTAGTGACAGGGGGTCGGGAGACCCAGTACTTC.